This T cell receptor (beta chain) originates from a study of blood T cell repertoires in COVID-19. Looking at the study overall: The samples span acute and convalescent COVID-19 from the United States, Italy and Spain. Sample material is recorded as cDNA or gDNA derived from T cells, B-cell-depleted T cells, or PBMCs.

The CDR3 is made up of 16 amino acids. The V segment lost 5 bases and the J segment 7 bases; nucleotides outside the gene matches: 8. CDR1 is LGHDT, CDR2 YNNKEL, per germline (reference sequence). Study processing details: The assay estimated nucleated cells by amplifying reference gene primers. Data came from immunoSEQ multiplex PCR; TCRdb stores just in-frame clones and leaves some out. That table furnishes V, J and clone size, whereas the DNA furnished D and trimming. The sample includes about 200,000 clones, 75% to 85% of them seen just once. The sequencing input was peripheral blood. V gene TRBV3-1 (or the pseudogene TRBV3-2) combines with J gene TRBJ1-4, with 12 bases identical to TRBD1. The clonotype was recovered from a man aged 50 to 60 with active or convalescent COVID-19. The CDR3 sequence is CASSGRDRGRGEKLFF. In nucleotides, the CDR3 is TGTGCCAGCAGCGGCCGGGACAGGGGGCGAGGTGAAAAACTGTTTTTT.